The present T cell receptor (beta chain) was sequenced within a study of immune characterization of retroperitoneal liposarcoma (dated by TCRdb to between 2018 and 2021). This clonotype was seen a few times. Its antigen has not been determined. No base quality values were provided; no much bigger clone lies one nucleotide off. To prepare the library, PCR was applied. The instrument was a NextSeq 500. TCRdb took the public reads, trimmed them with fastp at Q25, ran MiXCR for clone calling and kept in-frame beta chains. Rows matching on CDR3 protein sequence are summarized as one entry with the most common DNA and genes. Counted in this sample were about 10,000 distinct CDR3 sequences; under 35% of them appeared once. The top ten constitute roughly 8.5% of the sample. V is pared back by 5 bases and J by 11 bases, with 21 bases lying between the germline termini. From the cysteine through the phenylalanine, the CDR3 covers 14 amino acids. Kept here is only the CDR3 DNA, which spans 42 bases and is read in frame from base 1. According to the germline V gene, CDR1 reads MNHNS and CDR2 reads SASEGT.

The specimen sequenced was tumor tissue. The chain links TRBV6-1 with TRBJ2-5, with no reliable assignment of the D segment. This clonotype was sampled from a male donor with retroperitoneal liposarcoma. The DNA sequence follows: TGTGCCAGCAGTTATAGTGGGGATTACGATGAGCAGTACTTC. This translates into CASSYSGDYDEQYF.